This T cell receptor (beta chain) was sequenced during a study of blood T cell repertoires in COVID-19 (dated by TCRdb to the early 2020s). Looking at the study overall: Collaborator samples came from the United States, Italy and Spain and covered acute and convalescent phases of COVID-19. The prospective study material was composed of cDNA or gDNA derived from T cells, B-cell-depleted T cells, or PBMCs. The dataset comprised deeply sampled blood TCRbeta repertoires from subjects exposed to, actively infected with, or recovered from COVID-19. The repertoires were made available in a free public database intended to serve as a resource for research on the immune response to SARS-CoV-2. Samples came from the ongoing ImmuneRACE study (first 160 participants) plus 1,254 subjects from 6 global collaborators. A de-identified subject ID, COVID-19 status, age in years and sex were almost always included in the sample metadata. Where available, HLA class I and class II types were obtained from metadata supplied by the sample provider rather than from assay-based typing. Broad study findings and their caveats: Clinical and demographic metadata were provided uncurated, with the amount varying by source and participant.

TCRbeta CDR3 regions were amplified from genomic DNA using the immunoSEQ Assay, a bias-controlled multiplex PCR. The published analysis was carried out like this. Within the assay, amplification of reference gene primers was used to estimate how many nucleated cells each sample contained. To quantify the absolute abundance of each unique TCRbeta CDR3 rearrangement, sequence reads were collapsed and filtered. Productive Simpson clonality was computed per sample as the square root of Simpson's diversity index over productive rearrangements. TCRdb took over this immuneACCESS table, retaining in-frame rearrangements with V and J assigned. Such tables are incomplete; in checked studies, under half of the missing clones stem from an unresolved V gene, and the remainder is unexplained. V, J and clone size are those of that table, while D and trimming were read from the DNA. This sample is represented by fewer than 200,000 clones; around two thirds of them were singletons. The top ten constitute about 3% of the sample.

Worth noting for this clone: It lacks a known antigen. Per-base quality was not reported, and no clone a single base away is much larger than it.

Whole blood was collected in K2EDTA tubes by collaborating institutions according to the institutions' own protocols. For TCRbeta analysis, collaborator samples were shipped as frozen whole blood, as isolated PBMCs, or as DNA extracted from either sample type. The source is a woman aged 80 or over with acute or convalescent COVID-19. The sample was peripheral blood.

The CDR3 protein is CASSWPAEETQYF. The bases read TGTGCCAGCAGCTGGCCTGCGGAAGAGACCCAGTACTTC. Recombination connected TRBV7-2 to TRBJ2-5, with the D segment identity uncertain. Between the V and J ends, shortened by 4 bases and 3 bases respectively, the junction contains 9 bases. Inclusive of the bounding cysteine and phenylalanine, the CDR3 is 13 residues long. Only CDR3 DNA is held: 39 bases, read in frame from base 1. For CDR1 and CDR2, the germline V gene lists SGHTA and FQGNSA.